The present T cell receptor (beta chain) was sequenced within a study of identifying expanded T cells in peripheral blood. Study-level findings and limits: Across healthy donors, higher total template counts meant significantly greater approximately 2-week count variance. Approximately 1.1 clones differed between technical replicates, versus around 15 and 19 over time.

CDR1 SEHNR and CDR2 FQNEAQ come from the germline V gene (reference sequence). The CDR3 totals 17 residues. The ends lost 4 bases at V and 1 base at J; junction bases unmatched: 9. On this clone: Its antigen is as yet unknown.

Here immunoSEQ multiplex PCR was the method, and the copy in TCRdb shows in-frame clones only, minus some. The sample includes tens of thousands of clones, 88% of them seen just once. Collection occurred without any documented infections or immune events in donors. Sequencing was performed on blood. The V call is TRBV7-9, the J call TRBJ2-3; 9 bases are shared with TRBD2. The clonotype was recovered from a person aged 18-69 years in good health. CDR3 nucleotide sequence: TGTGCCAGCAGCTCGGCTAGCGGGATCTTAGGCACAGATACGCAGTATTTT. Translated: CASSSASGILGTDTQYF.